This TCR beta chain was recorded in a study of blood T cell repertoires in COVID-19. Libraries were prepared by immunoSEQ multiplex PCR; TCRdb keeps only in-frame clonotypes and omits some of them. The sample shows tens of thousands of clones, 65% to 90% of them seen only once. V was clipped by 8 bases and J by 0 bases, with 22 bases between them. The germline gives CDR1 LGHNT, CDR2 FRNRAP. The CDR3 consists of 18 residues. This clone appeared a single time. The sequence derives from a man in his 70s with active or convalescent COVID-19. The chain is built from TRBV12-5 and TRBJ1-4; the D gene is possibly TRBD1 (5 bases). Sample: peripheral blood. DNA for the CDR3: TGTGCTAGTCCCCGGTATTCGGGGGGGAGTGCAACTAATGAAAAACTGTTTTTT. It encodes CASPRYSGGSATNEKLFF.